The 23 T cell receptor beta chains presented below share a single source sample, sequenced in a study of shared clonotypes between healthy human individuals. Using immunoSEQ multiplex PCR, the repertoire was profiled, and TCRdb retains in-frame clones only, with some absent. The sample lists 100,000 to 130,000 clones, 68% occurring once. The sequencing sample was made of memory CD8+ T cells sorted from blood. The subset here: CD45RO+ cells pooled with CCR7-negative TemRA cells. The receptors were gathered from a woman aged 25 to 39 in good health.

This clone was observed a few times. V is TRBV6-4 and J is TRBJ2-6; 11 nucleotides match TRBD2. The CDR3 runs to 16 residues. CDR1 and CDR2 from the germline V gene are MRHNA and SNTAGT. V lost 6 bases to trimming and J lost 0 bases; unmatched junction nucleotides: 1. For the CDR3, the DNA is TGTGCCAGCAGCGGGACTAGCGGCTCTGGGGCCAACGTCCTGACTTTC. This sequence encodes CASSGTSGSGANVLTF.

A remark on this clone: A much larger clone differs by one base, so this may be a read error. Other DNA variants within this sample encode the same CDR3. V is TRBV25-1 and J is TRBJ2-7; 7 bases are shared with TRBD2. Germline lookup yields CDR1 MGHDK and CDR2 SYGVNS. CDR3 size: 13 residues. The CDR3 sequence: CASSVTSAYEQYF. CDR3 DNA: TGTGCCAGCAGTGTAACTAGCGCCTATGAGCAGTACTTC.

This clone was counted a few times. The chain has TRBV4-1 and TRBJ2-1; 14 bases are a match to TRBD2. Germline V gene data show CDR1 as MGHRA and CDR2 as YSYEKL. The CDR3 is 20 residues long. After removal of 0 bases from V and 3 bases from J, the junction contained 10 bases not matched to a gene. The CDR3 loop reads CASSQESAGTSGSRYNEQFF. In DNA, the CDR3 is TGCGCCAGCAGCCAAGAATCTGCCGGGACTAGCGGGAGTCGCTACAATGAGCAGTTCTTC.

This clone was counted at least ten times. This chain uses TRBV7-9 with TRBJ1-2; 9 bases fit TRBD1. V trimming: 3 bases; J trimming: 4 bases; junction bases outside the gene matches: 6. Per the germline V gene, CDR1 is SEHNR and CDR2 is FQNEAQ (reference sequence). This CDR3 spans 15 amino acids. The DNA of the CDR3 is TGTGCCAGCAGCTTCCTGGGACAGGGCATCTATGGCTACACCTTC. Its protein is CASSFLGQGIYGYTF. The full variable domain, in which reference TRBV7-9 and TRBJ1-2 provide the parts outside the CDR3, is DTGVSQNPRHKITKRGQNVTFRCDPISEHNRLYWYRQTLGQGPEFLTYFQNEAQLEKSRLLSDRFSAERPKGSFSTLEIQRTEQGDSAMYLCASSFLGQGIYGYTFGSGTRLTVV.

This rearrangement joins TRBV4-1 to TRBJ2-7; 11 nucleotides align to TRBD2. Trimming cost V 4 bases and J 5 bases; bases outside gene matches: 7. CDR1 and CDR2 from the germline V gene are MGHRA and YSYEKL. CDR3 length equals 15 residues. In nucleotides, the CDR3 is TGCGCCAGCAGCCTTTCGACTAGCGGGAATCACGAGCAGTACTTC. Translation gives CASSLSTSGNHEQYF.

This clone was recorded a few times. The chain has TRBV6-4 and TRBJ2-1; 7 bases are a match to TRBD2. The CDR3 sequence is 15 residues long. With V trimmed by 6 bases and J by 3 bases, 8 bases remained unmatched. Per the germline V gene, CDR1 is MRHNA and CDR2 is SNTAGT. The CDR3 bases are TGTGCCAGCAGCCCCTCTAGCGGAGGCTACAATGAGCAGTTCTTC. It encodes CASSPSSGGYNEQFF.

The chain links TRBV5-4 to TRBJ2-7; D unclear. The CDR3 runs 11 residues. Deletions cut 3 bases from V and 5 bases from J, with 6 bases between. The germline gives CDR1 SGHNT, CDR2 YYREEE (reference sequence). This CDR3 reads CASSSVHEQYF. In DNA, the CDR3 is TGTGCCAGCAGCTCCGTTCACGAGCAGTACTTC.

The chain uses TRBV5-1 and TRBJ2-7; perhaps TRBD2 as D (5 bases). V lost 5 bases and J lost 6, with 9 bases in between. CDR1 is SGHRS and CDR2 is YFSETQ in the germline V gene. The CDR3 is made up of 11 amino acids. CDR3: CASRRASEQYF. CDR3 coding DNA: TGCGCCAGCAGGAGGGCCAGCGAGCAGTACTTC.

The V and J genes are TRBV6-6 and TRBJ1-5, with TRBD1 matching over 11 bases. The junction had 5 bases not matched to a gene; V was cut back by 8 bases and J by 5 bases. The CDR3 sequence is 14 residues long. Germline CDR1 and CDR2: MNHNY and SVGAGI (reference sequence). CDR3 DNA sequence: TGTGCCAGCGTGGGGGACAGGGGGTATCAGCCCCAGCATTTT. Amino acids: CASVGDRGYQPQHF.

The rearrangement uses TRBV7-9 and TRBJ2-1; D call uncertain. Germline V gives CDR1 SEHNR, CDR2 FQNEAQ (reference sequence). V lost 5 bases to trimming and J lost 2 bases, with 16 bases between them. The CDR3 length is 16 residues. The CDR3 region has the DNA TGTGCCAGCAGCGTACCAACGGCGTATCCCTACAATGAGCAGTTCTTC. As protein: CASSVPTAYPYNEQFF.

This clone was seen ten or more times. Additional DNA sequences in this sample encode the identical CDR3. The V and J genes are TRBV2 and TRBJ2-1, with 8 nucleotides matching TRBD2. CDR1 SNHLY and CDR2 FYNNEI come from the germline V gene. The junction had 18 bases not matched to a gene; V was cut back by 6 bases and J by 8 bases. The CDR3 sequence is 17 residues long. The CDR3 nucleotides are TGTGCCAGCAGCCATGACGGCGGGACTAGTCTTTCCGATGAGCAGTTCTTC. This codes for CASSHDGGTSLSDEQFF.

The V call is TRBV4-1, the J call TRBJ2-3; unclear D gene. This CDR3 comprises 16 residues. Germline V CDR1 and CDR2: MGHRA, YSYEKL. V was cut by 1 base and J by 4 bases, with 15 bases left in between. CDR3 amino acids: CASSQGSSHFADTQYF. The CDR3 nucleotides are TGCGCCAGCAGCCAAGGTTCTAGTCACTTCGCAGATACGCAGTATTTT.

By share of the sample, this clone is medium-sized. V and J are TRBV6-1 and TRBJ2-3; TRBD2 matches at 11 bases. CDR3 length equals 15 residues. The V and J ends lost 5 bases and 2 bases, in that order; junction bases with no gene match: 3. Germline lookup yields CDR1 MNHNS and CDR2 SASEGT. CDR3 nucleotide sequence: TGTGCCAGCAGTCTACTAGCGGGAGACACAGATACGCAGTATTTT. Protein sequence: CASSLLAGDTDTQYF.

This chain links TRBV6-1 with TRBJ1-2, with no clear D. The CDR3 is 12 residues long. Germline V CDR1 and CDR2: MNHNS, SASEGT. The germline V and J ends were trimmed by 1 base and 7 bases, with 7 bases remaining between them. As DNA, the CDR3 is TGTGCCAGCAGTGAAGGGTTCGGTGGCTACACCTTC. Amino acid sequence: CASSEGFGGYTF.

V usage is TRBV19 and J usage is TRBJ2-1; 11 nucleotides match TRBD2. Per the germline V gene, CDR1 is LNHDA and CDR2 is SQIVND (reference sequence). With 5 bases clipped from V and 7 bases from J, the junction kept 7 bases outside the gene matches. The CDR3 consists of 15 residues. CDR3 bases: TGTGCCAGTAGTGGGGGCCTAGCGGGAGGAAATGAGCAGTTCTTC. Amino acids: CASSGGLAGGNEQFF.

The chain employs TRBV19 and TRBJ2-2; D ambiguous. This CDR3 region has 15 residues. CDR1 LNHDA and CDR2 SQIVND come from the germline V gene (reference sequence). Trimming shortened V by 5 bases and J by 1 base, and 11 bases separated the two germline ends. CDR3 sequence: CASSLRGLNTGELFF. In DNA, the CDR3 is TGTGCCAGTAGTCTCAGAGGCCTGAACACCGGGGAGCTGTTTTTT.

Ten or more counts support this clone. CDR3 DNA sequence: TGTGCCAGCAGTGACCAAGCGGGAGGGCCGATAGATACGCAGTATTTT. This translates into CASSDQAGGPIDTQYF. J is TRBJ2-3 and V is TRBV6-1, with TRBD2 matching 10 bases. Per germline, CDR1 MNHNS and CDR2 SASEGT. CDR3 length: 16 residues. The V and J ends lost 3 bases and 5 bases, in that order; junction bases with no gene match: 8.

In regard to this clone: A far larger clone is a single base away, which makes a read error likely. Other DNA sequences in this sample translate to the same CDR3. The chain employs TRBV7-9 and TRBJ2-7; 7 nucleotides agree with TRBD1. The CDR3 extends over 12 amino acids. The ends lost 4 bases at V and 4 bases at J; junction bases unmatched: 1. Germline assignment: CDR1 SEHNR and CDR2 FQNEAQ (reference sequence). CDR3 in amino acids: CASSSTGYEQYF. The CDR3 region has the DNA TGTGCCAGCAGCTCGACAGGGTACGAGCAGTACTTC.

The chain employs TRBV7-8 and TRBJ1-5; no firm D call. Germline CDR1 SGHVS, CDR2 FQNEAQ. Trimming pared 0 bases from V and 9 bases from J, leaving 12 bases between. The CDR3 sequence is 14 residues long. In nucleotides, the CDR3 is TGTGCCAGCAGCTTAGCGCTTTCAGAGCGGCCCCAGCATTTT. It translates to CASSLALSERPQHF.

V and J are TRBV7-9 and TRBJ2-1, with 8 bases fitting TRBD2. Trimming at V came to 2 bases and at J to 0 bases, leaving 9 bases not matched to a gene. The CDR3 totals 18 residues. The germline gives CDR1 SEHNR, CDR2 FQNEAQ (reference sequence). This CDR3 is CASSLSAGDSPSYNEQFF. CDR3 sequence (DNA): TGTGCCAGCAGCTTATCAGCGGGAGACTCGCCCTCCTACAATGAGCAGTTCTTC.

The V and J genes are TRBV7-2 and TRBJ2-5; D is unresolved. The CDR3 runs 15 residues. Germline CDR1 and CDR2: SGHTA and FQGNSA. The V gene lost 2 bases and the J gene lost 1 base, with 11 bases spanning the gap. CDR3: CASSLRPGPQETQYF. Written as DNA, the CDR3 is TGTGCCAGCAGCTTAAGACCGGGCCCCCAAGAGACCCAGTACTTC.

The sample holds a few counts of this clone. The chain links TRBV7-9 to TRBJ2-3, with no clear D. The germline V gene has CDR1 SEHNR and CDR2 FQNEAQ (reference sequence). Trimming left V 1 base short and J 10 bases short, with 12 bases between. The CDR3 is 13 amino acids. The CDR3 is CASSLGSPSPQYF. The CDR3 bases are TGTGCCAGCAGCTTAGGGAGCCCCTCGCCGCAGTATTTT.

This clone appeared many times. J is TRBJ1-4 and V is TRBV7-2, with TRBD1 matching over 9 bases. With V trimmed by 1 base and J by 8 bases, 8 bases remained unmatched. The CDR3 loop spans 16 amino acids. Germline assignment: CDR1 SGHTA and CDR2 FQGNSA. CDR3 bases: TGTGCCAGCAGCTTAGGAAGAGGGACAGGGCCAGAAAAACTGTTTTTT. Protein sequence: CASSLGRGTGPEKLFF.